This TCR beta chain was recorded in a study of OX40 agonist ivuxolimab in advanced cancers. Study information: Head and neck, renal cell, melanoma or hepatocellular carcinoma were the cancers that dose-escalation patients had. Partial responses were recorded for three patients, including one with hepatocellular carcinoma and two with cutaneous melanoma. Whole-study results and caveats: Low clonal expansion, among the lowest seen, marked partial responders at 0.1-3.0 mg/kg.

At cycle 4 day 1, cycle 7 day 1, and baseline, blood was sampled. This CDR3 is 15 amino acids long. Germline CDR1 and CDR2: SGHTA and FQGTGA. With 5 bases removed from V and 1 base from J, the gap between germline ends came to 11 bases. Profiling relied on immunoSEQ multiplex PCR, and the TCRdb table lists in-frame clones only, not all of them. The profile shows more than 10,000 clones, around 83% of them singletons. Regarding this clone: Its target is not known.

The TCR comes from an adult with an advanced solid tumor such as melanoma, head and neck, liver or kidney cancer. The chain links TRBV7-3 to TRBJ2-2, with D tentatively TRBD1 or TRBD2 (5 bases each). The sequenced sample was CD4+ or CD8+ T cells sorted from blood, obtained in a trial of the OX40 agonist ivuxolimab. CDR3 in amino acids: CASSRGPMNTGELFF. The CDR3, as DNA: TGTGCCAGCAGCCGGGGCCCCATGAACACCGGGGAGCTGTTTTTT. The full variable domain, completed using reference TRBV7-3 and TRBJ2-2, is GAGVSQTPSNKVTEKGKYVELRCDPISGHTALYWYRQSLGQGPEFLIYFQGTGAADDSGLPNDRFFAVRPEGSVSTLKIQRTERGDSAVYLCASSRGPMNTGELFFGEGSRLTVL.